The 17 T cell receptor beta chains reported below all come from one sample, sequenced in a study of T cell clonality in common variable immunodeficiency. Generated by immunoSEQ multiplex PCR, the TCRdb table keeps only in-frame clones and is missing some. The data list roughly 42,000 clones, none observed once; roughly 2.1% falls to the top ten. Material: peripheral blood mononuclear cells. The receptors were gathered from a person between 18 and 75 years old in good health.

Incomplete CDR3 DNA: TGTGCCAGCCGTCTTTTCGGCGGGGGCACAGATACG. This gives the protein CASRLFGGGTDT. The CDR3 reads in full as CASRLFGGGTDTQYF. The rearrangement uses TRBV6-4 and TRBJ2-3, with a weak D call TRBD2 (6 bases). The read terminates 3 residues ahead of where the CDR3 ends, so the germline J gene completes it. Trimming cost V 8 bases and J 1 base, with 16 bases left between them. CDR1 and CDR2 from the germline V gene are MRHNA and SNTAGT. The CDR3 runs 15 residues.

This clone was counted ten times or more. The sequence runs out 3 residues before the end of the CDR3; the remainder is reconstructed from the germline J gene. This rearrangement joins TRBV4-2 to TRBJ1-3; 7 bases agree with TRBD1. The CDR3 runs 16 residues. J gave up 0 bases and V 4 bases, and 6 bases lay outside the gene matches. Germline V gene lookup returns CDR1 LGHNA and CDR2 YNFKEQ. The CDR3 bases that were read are TGTGCCAGCAGCCGCCTGGGACAGATCTCTGGAAACACC. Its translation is CASSRLGQISGNT. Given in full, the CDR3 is CASSRLGQISGNTIYF.

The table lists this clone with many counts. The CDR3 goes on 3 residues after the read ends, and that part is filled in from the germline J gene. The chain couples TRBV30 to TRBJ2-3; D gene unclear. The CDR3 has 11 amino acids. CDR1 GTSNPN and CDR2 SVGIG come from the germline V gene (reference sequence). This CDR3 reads CAWSVPSAQYF. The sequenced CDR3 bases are TGTGCCTGGAGTGTGCCCTCGGCG.

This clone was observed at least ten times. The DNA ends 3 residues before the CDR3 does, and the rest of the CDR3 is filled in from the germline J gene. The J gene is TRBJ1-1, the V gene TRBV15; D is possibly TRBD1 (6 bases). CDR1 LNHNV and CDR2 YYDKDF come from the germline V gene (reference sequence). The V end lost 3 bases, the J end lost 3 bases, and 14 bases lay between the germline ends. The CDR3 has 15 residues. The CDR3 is CATSRKQGRDTEAFF. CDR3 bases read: TGTGCCACCAGCAGGAAACAGGGAAGGGACACTGAA.

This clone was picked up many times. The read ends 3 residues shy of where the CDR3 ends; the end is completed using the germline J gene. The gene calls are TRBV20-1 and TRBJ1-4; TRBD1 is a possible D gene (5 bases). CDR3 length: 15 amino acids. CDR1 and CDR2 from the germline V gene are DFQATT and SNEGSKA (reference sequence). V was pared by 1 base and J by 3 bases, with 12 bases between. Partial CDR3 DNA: TGCAGTGCTAGAGCCCCCAGGGAGGCTAATGAAAAA. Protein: CSARAPREANEK. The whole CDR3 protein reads CSARAPREANEKLFF.

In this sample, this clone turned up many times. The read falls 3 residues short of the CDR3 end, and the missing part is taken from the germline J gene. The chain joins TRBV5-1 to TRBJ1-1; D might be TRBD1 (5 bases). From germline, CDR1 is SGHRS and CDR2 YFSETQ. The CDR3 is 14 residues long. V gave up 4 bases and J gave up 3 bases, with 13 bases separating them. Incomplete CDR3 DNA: TGCGCCAGCAGCGTACAGGTAGGGGACACTGAA. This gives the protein CASSVQVGDTE. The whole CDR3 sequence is CASSVQVGDTEAFF.

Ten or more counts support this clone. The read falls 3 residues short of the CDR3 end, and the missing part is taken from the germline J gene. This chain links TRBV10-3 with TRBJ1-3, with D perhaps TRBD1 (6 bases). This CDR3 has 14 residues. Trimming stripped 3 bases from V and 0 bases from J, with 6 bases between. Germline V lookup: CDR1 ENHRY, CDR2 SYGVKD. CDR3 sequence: CAISDRGSGNTIYF. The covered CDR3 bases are TGTGCCATCAGTGACAGGGGCTCTGGAAACACC.

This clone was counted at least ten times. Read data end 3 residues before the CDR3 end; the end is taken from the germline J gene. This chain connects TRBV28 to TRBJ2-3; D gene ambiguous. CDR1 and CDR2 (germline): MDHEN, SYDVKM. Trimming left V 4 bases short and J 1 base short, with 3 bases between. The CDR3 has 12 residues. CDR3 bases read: TGTGCCAGCAGTTGGCGCACAGATACG. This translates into CASSWRTDT. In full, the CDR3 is CASSWRTDTQYF.

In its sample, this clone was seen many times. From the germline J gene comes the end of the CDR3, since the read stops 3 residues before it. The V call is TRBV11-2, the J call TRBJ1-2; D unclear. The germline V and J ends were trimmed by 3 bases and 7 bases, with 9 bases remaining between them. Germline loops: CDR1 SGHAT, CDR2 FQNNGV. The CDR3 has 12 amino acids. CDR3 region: CASSFVEAGYTF. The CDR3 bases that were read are TGTGCCAGCAGCTTCGTCGAAGCTGGC.

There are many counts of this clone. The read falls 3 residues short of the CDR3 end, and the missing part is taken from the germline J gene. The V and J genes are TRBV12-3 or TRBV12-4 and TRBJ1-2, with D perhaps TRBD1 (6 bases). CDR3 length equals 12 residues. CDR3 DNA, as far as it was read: TGTGCCAGCAGTTTTACAGGGAGCGGC. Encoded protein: CASSFTGSG. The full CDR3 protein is CASSFTGSGYTF.

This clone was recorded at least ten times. CDR3 loop: CASSSALAGVSETQYF. The CDR3 DNA, read in part, is TGTGCCAGCAGCTCAGCACTAGCGGGAGTAAGTGAGACC. This chain uses TRBV5-4 with TRBJ2-5, with 11 nucleotides matching TRBD2. Read data end 3 residues before the CDR3 end; the end is taken from the germline J gene. V dropped 3 bases and J dropped 5; count of bases not matched to a gene: 9. Looked up from germline, CDR1 is SGHNT and CDR2 is YYREEE (reference sequence). The CDR3 is made up of 16 amino acids.

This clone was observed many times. Here the CDR3 reads CASSEFRNTGELFF. The part of the CDR3 DNA that was read is TGCGCCAGCAGTGAGTTCAGGAACACCGGGGAG. The V gene is TRBV10-1, the J gene TRBJ2-2; no reliable D call. The CDR3 end is not reached by the read, which stops 3 residues before it; the germline J gene fills it in. V was pared by 1 base and J by 1 base, with 4 bases between. This CDR3 has 14 residues. From germline, CDR1 is WNHNN and CDR2 SYGVQD (reference sequence).

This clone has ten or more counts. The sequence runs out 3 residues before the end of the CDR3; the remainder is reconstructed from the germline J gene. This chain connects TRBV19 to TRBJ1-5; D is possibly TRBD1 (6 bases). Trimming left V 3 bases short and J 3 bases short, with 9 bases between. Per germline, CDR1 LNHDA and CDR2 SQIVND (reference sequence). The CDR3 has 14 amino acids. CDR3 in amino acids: CASSMRDTNQPQHF. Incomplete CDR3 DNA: TGTGCCAGTAGTATGAGGGACACCAATCAGCCC.

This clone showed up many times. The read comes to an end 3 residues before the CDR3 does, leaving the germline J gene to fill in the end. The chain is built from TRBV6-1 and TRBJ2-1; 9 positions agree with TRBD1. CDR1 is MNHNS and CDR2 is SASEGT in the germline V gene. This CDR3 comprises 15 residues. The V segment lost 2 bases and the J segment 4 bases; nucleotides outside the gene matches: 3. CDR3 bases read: TGTGCCAGCAGTGAAACCGGGACAGGGTACAATGAG. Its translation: CASSETGTGYNE. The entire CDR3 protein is CASSETGTGYNEQFF.

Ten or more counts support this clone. The sequenced CDR3 bases are TGTGCCAGCAGCCGGCCAGGACAGGGTCAAGAGACC. Translated: CASSRPGQGQET. Given in full, the CDR3 is CASSRPGQGQETQYF. The chain uses TRBV7-2 and TRBJ2-5, with 8 bases identical to TRBD1. The CDR3 end is not reached by the read, which stops 3 residues before it; the germline J gene fills it in. The junction had 7 bases not matched to a gene; V was cut back by 5 bases and J by 2 bases. Per germline, CDR1 SGHTA and CDR2 FQGNSA. CDR3 length: 15 residues.

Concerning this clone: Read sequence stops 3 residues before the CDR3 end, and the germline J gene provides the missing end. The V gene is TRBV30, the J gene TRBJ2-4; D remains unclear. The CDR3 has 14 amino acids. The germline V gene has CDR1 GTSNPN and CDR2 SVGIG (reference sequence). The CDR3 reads CAWSVKVSNYGQYF. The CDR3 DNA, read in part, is TGTGCCTGGAGTGTGAAGGTCTCTAACTATGGT.

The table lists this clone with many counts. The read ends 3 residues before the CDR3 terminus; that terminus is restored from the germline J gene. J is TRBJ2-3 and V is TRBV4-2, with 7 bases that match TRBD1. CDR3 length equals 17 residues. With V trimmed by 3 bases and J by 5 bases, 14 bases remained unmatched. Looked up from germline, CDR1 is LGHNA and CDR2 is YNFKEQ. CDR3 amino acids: CASSHSRGGQVGDTQYF. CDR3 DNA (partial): TGTGCCAGCAGCCATTCGAGGGGCGGACAGGTGGGAGATACG.